Sequencing of this T cell receptor (beta chain) was carried out in a study of T cell responses to AZD1222 COVID-19 vaccine. Study results and limitations: Clonal diversity may have been underestimated, and the donors were mostly white British, with more females than males. Across the whole spike, CD4 TCRs peaked at regions 160-218 and 743-854.

The repertoire was sequenced with immunoSEQ multiplex PCR; TCRdb's copy has only in-frame clones and lacks some. This sample has roughly 130,000 clones; 70% to 90% occur once, and the top ten carry approximately 6%. As for this clone: Its antigen is still unknown.

J lost 5 bases, V lost 5 bases, and 14 bases had no gene match. Germline CDR1 and CDR2: LNHDA and SQIVND (reference sequence). CDR3 length: 17 residues. The source of this sequence is an adult in good health. Here the sequenced sample was peripheral blood, taken on day 0 of AZD1222 vaccination. The rearrangement joins TRBV19 to TRBJ1-5, with 8 positions matching TRBD1. CDR3 DNA: TGTGCCAGTAGTGGCCGAAGGACAGGGACGGGGTATCAGCCCCAGCATTTT. Protein sequence: CASSGRRTGTGYQPQHF.